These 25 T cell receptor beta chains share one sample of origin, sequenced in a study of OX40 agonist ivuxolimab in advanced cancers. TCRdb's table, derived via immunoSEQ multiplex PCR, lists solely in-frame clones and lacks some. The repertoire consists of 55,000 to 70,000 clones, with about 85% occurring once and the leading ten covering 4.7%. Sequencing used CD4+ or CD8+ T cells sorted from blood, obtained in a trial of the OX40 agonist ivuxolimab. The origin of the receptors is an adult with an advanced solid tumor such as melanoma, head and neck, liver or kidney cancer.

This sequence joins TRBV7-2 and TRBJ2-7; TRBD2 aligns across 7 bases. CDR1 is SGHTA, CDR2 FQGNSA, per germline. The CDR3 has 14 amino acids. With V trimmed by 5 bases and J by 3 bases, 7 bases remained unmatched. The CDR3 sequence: CASSRRLAVYEQYF. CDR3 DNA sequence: TGTGCCAGCAGCCGTAGACTAGCTGTCTACGAGCAGTACTTC.

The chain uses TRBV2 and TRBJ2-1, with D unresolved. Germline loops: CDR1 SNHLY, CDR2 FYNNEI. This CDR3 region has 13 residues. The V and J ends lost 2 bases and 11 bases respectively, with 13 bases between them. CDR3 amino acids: CASSEIVPHKQFF. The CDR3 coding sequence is TGTGCCAGCAGTGAAATTGTCCCCCATAAGCAGTTCTTC. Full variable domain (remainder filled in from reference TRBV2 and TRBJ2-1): EPEVTQTPSHQVTQMGQEVILRCVPISNHLYFYWYRQILGQKVEFLVSFYNNEISEKSEIFDDQFSVERPDGSNFTLKIRSTKLEDSAMYFCASSEIVPHKQFFGPGTRLTVL.

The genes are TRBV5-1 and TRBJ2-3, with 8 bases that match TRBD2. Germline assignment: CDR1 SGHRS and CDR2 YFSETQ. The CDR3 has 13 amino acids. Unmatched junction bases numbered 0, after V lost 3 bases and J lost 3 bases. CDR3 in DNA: TGCGCCAGCAGCTCTAGCGGGACAGATACGCAGTATTTT. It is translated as CASSSSGTDTQYF.

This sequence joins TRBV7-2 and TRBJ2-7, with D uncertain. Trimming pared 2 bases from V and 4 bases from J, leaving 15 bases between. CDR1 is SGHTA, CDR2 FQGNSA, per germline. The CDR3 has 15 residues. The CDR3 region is CASSLNQMLFYEQYF. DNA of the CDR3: TGTGCCAGCAGCTTAAATCAAATGTTGTTTTACGAGCAGTACTTC.

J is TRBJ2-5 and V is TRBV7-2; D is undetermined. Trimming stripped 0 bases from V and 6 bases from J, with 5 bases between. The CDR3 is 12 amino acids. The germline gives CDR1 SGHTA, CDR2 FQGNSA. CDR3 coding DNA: TGTGCCAGCAGCTTAGCGAGGCAGACCCAGTACTTC. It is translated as CASSLARQTQYF.

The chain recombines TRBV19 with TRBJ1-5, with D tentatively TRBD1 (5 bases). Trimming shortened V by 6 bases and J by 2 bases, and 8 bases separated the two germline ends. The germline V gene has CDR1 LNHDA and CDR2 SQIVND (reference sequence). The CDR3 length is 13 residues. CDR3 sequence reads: CASSPGGNQPQHF. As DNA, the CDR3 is TGTGCCAGTAGCCCGGGGGGCAATCAGCCCCAGCATTTT.

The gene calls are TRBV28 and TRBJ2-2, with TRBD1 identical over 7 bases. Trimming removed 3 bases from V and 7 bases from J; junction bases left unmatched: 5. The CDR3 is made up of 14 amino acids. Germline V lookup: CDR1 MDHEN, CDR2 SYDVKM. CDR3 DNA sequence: TGTGCCAGCAGTTTGAGGGGGCGCGTCGGGGAGCTGTTTTTT. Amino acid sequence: CASSLRGRVGELFF.

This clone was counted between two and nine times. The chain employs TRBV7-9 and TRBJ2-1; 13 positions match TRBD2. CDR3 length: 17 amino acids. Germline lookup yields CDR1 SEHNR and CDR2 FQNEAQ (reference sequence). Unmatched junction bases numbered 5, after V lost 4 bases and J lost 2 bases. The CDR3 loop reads CASSSRTSGGTYNEQFF. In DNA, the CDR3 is TGTGCCAGCAGCTCCCGGACTAGCGGGGGCACCTACAATGAGCAGTTCTTC.

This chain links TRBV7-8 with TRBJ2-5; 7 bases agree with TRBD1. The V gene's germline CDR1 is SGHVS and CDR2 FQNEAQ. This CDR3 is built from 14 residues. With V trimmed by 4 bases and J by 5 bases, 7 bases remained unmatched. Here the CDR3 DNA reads TGTGCCAGCAGCTCCGGACAGGTATCGGAGACCCAGTACTTC. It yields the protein CASSSGQVSETQYF.

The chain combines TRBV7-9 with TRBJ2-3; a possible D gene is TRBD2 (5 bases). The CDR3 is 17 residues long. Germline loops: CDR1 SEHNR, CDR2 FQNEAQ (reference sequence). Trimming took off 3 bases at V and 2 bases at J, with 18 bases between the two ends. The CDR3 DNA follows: TGTGCCAGCAGCTTGGCGGACGGAGGAATAGTCACAGATACGCAGTATTTT. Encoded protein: CASSLADGGIVTDTQYF.

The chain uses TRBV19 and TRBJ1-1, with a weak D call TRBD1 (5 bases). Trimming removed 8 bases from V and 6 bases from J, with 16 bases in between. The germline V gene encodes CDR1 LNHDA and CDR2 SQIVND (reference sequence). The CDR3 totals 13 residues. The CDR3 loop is CASRGPGRAEAFF. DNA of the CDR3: TGTGCCAGTCGGGGCCCGGGCCGGGCTGAAGCTTTCTTT.

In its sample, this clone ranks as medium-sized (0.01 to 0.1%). CDR3 in amino acids: CASRPGLGSDEQFF. CDR3 DNA: TGTGCCAGCAGGCCGGGACTTGGGTCCGATGAGCAGTTCTTC. The chain links TRBV6-1 to TRBJ2-1; D perhaps matches TRBD2 (6 bases). CDR3 length: 14 residues. Trimming pared 6 bases from V and 8 bases from J, leaving 17 bases between. Germline V gives CDR1 MNHNS, CDR2 SASEGT.

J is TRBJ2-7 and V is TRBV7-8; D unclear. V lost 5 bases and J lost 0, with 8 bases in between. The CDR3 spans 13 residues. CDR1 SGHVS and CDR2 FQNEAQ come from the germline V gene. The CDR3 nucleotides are TGTGCCAGCAGCCTATCGGCCTCCTACGAGCAGTACTTC. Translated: CASSLSASYEQYF.

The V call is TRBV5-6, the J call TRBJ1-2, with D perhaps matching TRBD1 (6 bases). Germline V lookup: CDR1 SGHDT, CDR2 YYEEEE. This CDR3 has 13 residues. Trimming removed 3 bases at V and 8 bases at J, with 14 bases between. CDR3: CASSYRAKGGYTF. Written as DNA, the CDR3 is TGTGCCAGCAGCTACAGGGCTAAGGGCGGCTACACCTTC.

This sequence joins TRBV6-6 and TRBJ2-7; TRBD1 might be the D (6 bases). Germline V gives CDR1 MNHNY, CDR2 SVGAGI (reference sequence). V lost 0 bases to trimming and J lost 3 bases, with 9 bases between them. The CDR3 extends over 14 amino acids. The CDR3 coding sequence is TGTGCCAGCAGTTACTCAAAACAGGGCTACGAGCAGTACTTC. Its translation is CASSYSKQGYEQYF.

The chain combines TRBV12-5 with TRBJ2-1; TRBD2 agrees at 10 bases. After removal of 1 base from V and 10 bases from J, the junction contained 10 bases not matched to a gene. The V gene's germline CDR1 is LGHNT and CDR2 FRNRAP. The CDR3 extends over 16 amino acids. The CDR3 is CASGLGLAGVDIEQFF. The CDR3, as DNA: TGTGCTAGTGGTTTGGGTCTAGCGGGAGTGGATATCGAGCAGTTCTTC. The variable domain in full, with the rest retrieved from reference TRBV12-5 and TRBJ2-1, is DARVTQTPRHKVTEMGQEVTMRCQPILGHNTVFWYRQTMMQGLELLAYFRNRAPLDDSGMPKDRFSAEMPDATLATLKIQPSEPRDSAVYFCASGLGLAGVDIEQFFGPGTRLTVL.

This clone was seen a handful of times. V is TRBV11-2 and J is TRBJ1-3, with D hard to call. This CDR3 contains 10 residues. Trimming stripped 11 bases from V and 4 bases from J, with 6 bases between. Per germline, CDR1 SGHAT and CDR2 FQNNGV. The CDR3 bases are TGTGCCTCCGGGGGAAACACCATATATTTT. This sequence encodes CASGGNTIYF.

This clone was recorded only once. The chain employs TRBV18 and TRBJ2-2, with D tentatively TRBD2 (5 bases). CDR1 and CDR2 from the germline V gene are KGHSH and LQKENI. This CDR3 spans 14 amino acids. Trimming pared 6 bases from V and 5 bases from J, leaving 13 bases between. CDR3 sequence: CASSTEGLTGELFF. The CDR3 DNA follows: TGTGCCAGCTCGACCGAGGGTTTGACCGGGGAGCTGTTTTTT.

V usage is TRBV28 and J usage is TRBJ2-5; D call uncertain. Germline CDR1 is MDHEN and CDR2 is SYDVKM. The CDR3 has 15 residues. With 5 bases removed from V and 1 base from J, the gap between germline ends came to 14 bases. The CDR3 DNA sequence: TGTGCCAGCAGTGCGCCCTCCCGGGCCCAAGAGACCCAGTACTTC. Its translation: CASSAPSRAQETQYF.

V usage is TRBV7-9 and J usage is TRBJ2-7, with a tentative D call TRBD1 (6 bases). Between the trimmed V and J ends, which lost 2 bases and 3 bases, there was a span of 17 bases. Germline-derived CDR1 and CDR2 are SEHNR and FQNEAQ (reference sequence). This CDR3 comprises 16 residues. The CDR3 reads CASSLPPTGGIYEQYF. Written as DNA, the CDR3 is TGTGCCAGCAGCTTACCACCGACAGGCGGAATCTACGAGCAGTACTTC.

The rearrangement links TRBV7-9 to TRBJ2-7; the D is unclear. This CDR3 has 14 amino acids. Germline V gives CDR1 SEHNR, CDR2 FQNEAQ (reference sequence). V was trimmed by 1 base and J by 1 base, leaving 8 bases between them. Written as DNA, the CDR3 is TGTGCCAGCAGCTTAGGGTCTGCTTCCTACGAGCAGTACTTC. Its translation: CASSLGSASYEQYF. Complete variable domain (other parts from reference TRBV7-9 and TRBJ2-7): DTGVSQNPRHKITKRGQNVTFRCDPISEHNRLYWYRQTLGQGPEFLTYFQNEAQLEKSRLLSDRFSAERPKGSFSTLEIQRTEQGDSAMYLCASSLGSASYEQYFGPGTRLTVT.

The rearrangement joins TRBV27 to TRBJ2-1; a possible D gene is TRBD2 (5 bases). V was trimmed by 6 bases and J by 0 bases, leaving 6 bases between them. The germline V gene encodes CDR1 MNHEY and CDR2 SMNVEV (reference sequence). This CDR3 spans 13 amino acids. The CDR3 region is CASSRGSYNEQFF. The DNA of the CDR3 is TGTGCCAGCAGCCGGGGCTCCTACAATGAGCAGTTCTTC.

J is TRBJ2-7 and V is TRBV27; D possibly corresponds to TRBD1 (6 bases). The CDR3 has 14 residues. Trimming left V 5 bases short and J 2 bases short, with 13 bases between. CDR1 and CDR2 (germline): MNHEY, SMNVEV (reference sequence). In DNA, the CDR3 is TGTGCCAGCAGTCGAAACAGGGAGACCTACGAGCAGTACTTC. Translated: CASSRNRETYEQYF.

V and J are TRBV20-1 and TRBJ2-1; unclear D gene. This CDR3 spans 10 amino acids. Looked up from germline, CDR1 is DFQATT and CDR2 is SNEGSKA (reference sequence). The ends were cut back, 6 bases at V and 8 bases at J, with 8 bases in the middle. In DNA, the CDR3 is TGCAGTGCAGTCCGCGATGAGCAGTTCTTC. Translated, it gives CSAVRDEQFF.

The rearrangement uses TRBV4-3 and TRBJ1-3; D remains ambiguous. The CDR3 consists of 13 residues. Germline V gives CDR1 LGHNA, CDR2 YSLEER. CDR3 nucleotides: TGCGCAGCTGGGAATGGGGTTGGAAACACCATATATTTT. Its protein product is CAAGNGVGNTIYF.